This TCR beta chain originates from a study of T cells in Graves' hyperthyroidism and ophthalmopathy. The investigators amplified TCR beta CDR3 regions from RNA transcripts. When the TCR CDR3 underwent first-round RT-PCR, the HTBI primer set was used. TCRdb used MiXCR to reprocess the multiplex PCR reads, holding one entry per CDR3 protein. The sample holds around 380,000 distinct CDR3 sequences; 13% are singletons and the top ten take around 21%. Clinicians diagnosed patients from clinical symptoms, serum thyroxine and TRAb, thyroid ultrasound and orbital computed tomography. The sample holds many counts of this clonotype. Sequenced sample: blood. This clonotype originated in a man aged 30 to 39 with Graves' hyperthyroidism that later progressed to Graves' ophthalmopathy.

For the CDR3, the DNA is TGCGCCAGCATTAAGGTTTTAGCGGGGATAGCAACACGGGGTGAGCAGTTCTTC. It yields the protein CASIKVLAGIATRGEQFF. This chain joins TRBV10-1 and TRBJ2-1, with TRBD2 matching 8 bases. Germline-derived CDR1 and CDR2 are WNHNN and SYGVQD (reference sequence). V gave up 7 bases and J gave up 9 bases; unmatched junction bases: 23. CDR3 length: 18 amino acids.